The rows below give T cell receptor beta chains drawn from one sample of a study of siplizumab effects on memory and regulatory T cells. TCRdb's copy holds only in-frame clones and misses some; the assay was immunoSEQ multiplex PCR. This table has about 85,000 clones, 85% to 95% appearing once. The sequencing input was CD8+ T cells sorted from blood. The receptor set was obtained from a human donor in good health. Both conserved end residues are part of each CDR3. D genes are given only for firm matches. The size field is filled for only some rows; it gives once, few, many or a size class.

J gene: TRBJ2-5
D gene: TRBD2
clone size: -
V gene: TRBV11-2
CDR3 protein: CASSLSRTSAKQETQYF
CDR3 DNA: TGTGCCAGCAGCCTTTCGAGGACTAGCGCTAAACAAGAGACCCAGTACTTC

J gene: TRBJ2-7
D gene: TRBD1
clone size: -
V gene: TRBV5-6
CDR3 protein: CASSWETGGAYEQYF
CDR3 DNA: TGTGCCAGCAGCTGGGAGACAGGGGGCGCCTACGAGCAGTACTTC

J gene: TRBJ1-1
D gene: -
clone size: -
V gene: TRBV7-9
CDR3 protein: CASSSDVRNTEAFF
CDR3 DNA: TGTGCCAGCAGCTCAGATGTCCGAAACACTGAAGCTTTCTTT

J gene: TRBJ2-7
D gene: -
clone size: -
V gene: TRBV14
CDR3 protein: CASSHSGAPYEQYF
CDR3 DNA: TGTGCCAGCAGCCATTCCGGGGCACCCTACGAGCAGTACTTC

J gene: TRBJ1-2
D gene: TRBD1
clone size: -
V gene: TRBV9
CDR3 protein: CASSGGTAANYGYTF
CDR3 DNA: TGTGCCAGCAGCGGAGGGACAGCCGCTAACTATGGCTACACCTTC

J gene: TRBJ1-2
D gene: -
clone size: -
V gene: TRBV5-1
CDR3 protein: CASSLEGGRANDYTF
CDR3 DNA: TGCGCCAGCAGCTTGGAAGGAGGACGGGCTAACGACTACACCTTC

J gene: TRBJ2-7
D gene: TRBD1
clone size: once
V gene: TRBV6-5
CDR3 protein: CASSVTGTESYEQYF
CDR3 DNA: TGTGCCAGCAGCGTCACCGGGACAGAATCCTACGAGCAGTACTTC

J gene: TRBJ1-5
D gene: -
clone size: -
V gene: TRBV2
CDR3 protein: CASSNLRGQSYSNQPQHF
CDR3 DNA: TGTGCCAGCAGTAATCTCCGAGGGCAGAGTTATAGCAATCAGCCCCAGCATTTT

J gene: TRBJ2-4
D gene: -
clone size: -
V gene: TRBV7-3
CDR3 protein: CASSLTGGKNIQYF
CDR3 DNA: TGTGCCAGCAGCTTAACGGGGGGCAAAAACATTCAGTACTTC

J gene: TRBJ1-1
D gene: -
clone size: -
V gene: TRBV11-2
CDR3 protein: CASSLIQGWTEAFF
CDR3 DNA: TGTGCCAGCAGCTTAATTCAGGGTTGGACTGAAGCTTTCTTT

J gene: TRBJ2-3
D gene: -
clone size: -
V gene: TRBV29-1
CDR3 protein: CSVELGTDTQYF
CDR3 DNA: TGCAGCGTTGAACTAGGAACAGATACGCAGTATTTT

J gene: TRBJ1-4
D gene: -
clone size: -
V gene: TRBV29-1
CDR3 protein: CSVEDQQLKLFF
CDR3 DNA: TGCAGCGTTGAAGATCAACAGTTGAAACTGTTTTTT

J gene: TRBJ2-3
D gene: TRBD2
clone size: -
V gene: TRBV10-1
CDR3 protein: CASSEGFGTSGLSADTQYF
CDR3 DNA: TGCGCCAGCAGTGAGGGATTCGGGACTAGCGGATTAAGCGCAGATACGCAGTATTTT

J gene: TRBJ2-3
D gene: -
clone size: -
V gene: TRBV5-6
CDR3 protein: CASSAEFGTDTQYF
CDR3 DNA: TGTGCCAGCAGCGCTGAGTTCGGCACAGATACGCAGTATTTT

J gene: TRBJ2-3
D gene: TRBD2
clone size: -
V gene: TRBV30
CDR3 protein: CAWTSGSSTDTQYF
CDR3 DNA: TGTGCCTGGACTAGCGGATCTAGCACAGATACGCAGTATTTT

J gene: TRBJ1-2
D gene: -
clone size: -
V gene: TRBV4-1
CDR3 protein: CASSRMRDYYF
CDR3 DNA: TGCGCCAGCAGCCGCATGAGGGATTACTACTTC

J gene: TRBJ2-7
D gene: TRBD1
clone size: -
V gene: TRBV14
CDR3 protein: CASSLYDRVYDEQYF
CDR3 DNA: TGTGCCAGCAGCTTATACGACAGGGTATACGACGAGCAGTACTTC

J gene: TRBJ2-7
D gene: -
clone size: -
V gene: TRBV11-1
CDR3 protein: CASRSEWSSYEQYF
CDR3 DNA: TGTGCCAGCAGATCTGAATGGAGCTCCTACGAGCAGTACTTC

J gene: TRBJ2-5
D gene: -
clone size: -
V gene: TRBV2
CDR3 protein: CASSGEHSPRDGVQETQYF
CDR3 DNA: TGTGCCAGCAGTGGGGAACACTCCCCCCGGGACGGGGTGCAAGAGACCCAGTACTTC

J gene: TRBJ1-2
D gene: -
clone size: -
V gene: TRBV5-1
CDR3 protein: CASSFTENLQGSYGYTF
CDR3 DNA: TGCGCCAGCAGCTTCACGGAAAACCTACAGGGTTCCTATGGCTACACCTTC

J gene: TRBJ2-3
D gene: TRBD2
clone size: -
V gene: TRBV19
CDR3 protein: CASSITSGSLGTDTQYF
CDR3 DNA: TGTGCCAGTAGTATCACTAGCGGGAGTCTTGGCACAGATACGCAGTATTTT

J gene: TRBJ2-7
D gene: TRBD1
clone size: -
V gene: TRBV28
CDR3 protein: CASSLYADRRSYEQYF
CDR3 DNA: TGTGCCAGCAGTTTATATGCGGACAGGAGGTCCTACGAGCAGTACTTC

J gene: TRBJ2-5
D gene: TRBD2
clone size: -
V gene: TRBV2
CDR3 protein: CASSPPPSGQETQYF
CDR3 DNA: TGTGCCAGCAGCCCTCCTCCTAGCGGCCAAGAGACCCAGTACTTC

J gene: TRBJ2-1
D gene: -
clone size: -
V gene: TRBV6-5
CDR3 protein: CASSYSGGGEQFF
CDR3 DNA: TGTGCCAGCAGTTACTCGGGTGGGGGTGAGCAGTTCTTC

J gene: TRBJ2-3
D gene: TRBD2
clone size: -
V gene: TRBV7-9
CDR3 protein: CASISSPSGSLSTQYF
CDR3 DNA: TGTGCCAGCATCTCGAGCCCTAGCGGGAGTTTGAGTACGCAGTATTTT

J gene: TRBJ2-2
D gene: -
clone size: -
V gene: TRBV18
CDR3 protein: CASSQRQNTGELFF
CDR3 DNA: TGTGCCAGCTCACAGAGACAGAACACCGGGGAGCTGTTTTTT

J gene: TRBJ2-1
D gene: TRBD2
clone size: -
V gene: TRBV6-1
CDR3 protein: CASGTSGRTNNEQFF
CDR3 DNA: TGTGCCAGCGGGACTAGCGGGAGAACCAACAATGAGCAGTTCTTC

J gene: TRBJ2-2
D gene: -
clone size: -
V gene: TRBV9
CDR3 protein: CASSHNTGELFF
CDR3 DNA: TGTGCCAGCAGCCATAACACCGGGGAGCTGTTTTTT

J gene: TRBJ2-7
D gene: -
clone size: once
V gene: TRBV5-1
CDR3 protein: CASSPRTASYEQYF
CDR3 DNA: TGCGCCAGCAGCCCGAGGACGGCGTCCTACGAGCAGTACTTC

J gene: TRBJ2-1
D gene: -
clone size: -
V gene: TRBV5-4
CDR3 protein: CASTLRGSPDEQFF
CDR3 DNA: TGTGCCAGCACCCTGAGGGGATCTCCCGATGAGCAGTTCTTC

J gene: TRBJ1-5
D gene: -
clone size: -
V gene: TRBV5-6
CDR3 protein: CASSFMGEENQPQHF
CDR3 DNA: TGTGCCAGCAGCTTCATGGGAGAGGAGAATCAGCCCCAGCATTTT

J gene: TRBJ2-3
D gene: TRBD2
clone size: -
V gene: TRBV9
CDR3 protein: CASSAPTRLAGAGDTQYF
CDR3 DNA: TGTGCCAGCAGCGCTCCGACTAGACTAGCGGGAGCGGGAGATACGCAGTATTTT